This T cell receptor beta chain originates from a study of T cell responses to AZD1222 COVID-19 vaccine. Whole-study findings and limits: Repertoires were obtained only post-peak T cell response. Donors, mostly white British, included more females; clonal diversity was possibly underestimated. Spike-spanning, vaccine-associated CD4 TCRs were dominant at 160-218 and 743-854.

Here immunoSEQ multiplex PCR was the method, and the copy in TCRdb shows in-frame clones only, minus some. The profile shows about 110,000 clones, roughly 90% of them singletons. On this clone: As yet, its antigen is unknown. One end of the junction does not line up with germline, which may come from a read error.

Germline V gene data show CDR1 as KGHSH and CDR2 as LQKENI. The CDR3 spans 15 residues. The receptor was derived from an adult in good health. This chain links TRBV18 with TRBJ1-2; D remains unclear. Sample: peripheral blood, taken on day 0 of AZD1222 vaccination. CDR3 nucleotides: TGTGCCAGCTCACCGACTAAGTCACTCTTCTATGGCCACACCTTC. Translating gives CASSPTKSLFYGHTF.